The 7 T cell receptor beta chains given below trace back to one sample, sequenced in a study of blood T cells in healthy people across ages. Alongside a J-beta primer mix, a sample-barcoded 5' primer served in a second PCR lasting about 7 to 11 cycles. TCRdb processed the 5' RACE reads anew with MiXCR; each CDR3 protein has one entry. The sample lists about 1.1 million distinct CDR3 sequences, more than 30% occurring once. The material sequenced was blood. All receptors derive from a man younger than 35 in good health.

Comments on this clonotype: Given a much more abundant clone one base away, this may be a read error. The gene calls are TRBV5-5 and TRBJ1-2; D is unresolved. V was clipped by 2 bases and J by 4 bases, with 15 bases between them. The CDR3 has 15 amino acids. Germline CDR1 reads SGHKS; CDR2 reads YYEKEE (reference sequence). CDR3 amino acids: CASSFVGTSTYGYTF. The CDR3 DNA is TGTGCCAGCAGCTTTGTGGGCACAAGTACCTATGGCTACACCTTC.

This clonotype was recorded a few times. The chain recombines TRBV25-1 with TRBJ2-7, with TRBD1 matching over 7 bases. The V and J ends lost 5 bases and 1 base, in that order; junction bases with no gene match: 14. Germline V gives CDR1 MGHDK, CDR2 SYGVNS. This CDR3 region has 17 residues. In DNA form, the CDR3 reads TGTGCCAGCAGTCAAACGTACAGGGGTAAAAGATCCTACGAGCAGTACTTC. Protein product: CASSQTYRGKRSYEQYF.

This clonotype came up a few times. CDR3 region: CSARRQGPNSPLHF. The DNA of the CDR3 is TGCAGTGCTAGAAGACAGGGCCCTAATTCACCCCTCCACTTT. This chain joins TRBV20-1 and TRBJ1-6, with TRBD1 matching over 7 bases. CDR1 is DFQATT and CDR2 is SNEGSKA in the germline V gene (reference sequence). V shed 2 bases and J 6 bases; nucleotides not matched to a gene: 4. This CDR3 is 14 amino acids long.

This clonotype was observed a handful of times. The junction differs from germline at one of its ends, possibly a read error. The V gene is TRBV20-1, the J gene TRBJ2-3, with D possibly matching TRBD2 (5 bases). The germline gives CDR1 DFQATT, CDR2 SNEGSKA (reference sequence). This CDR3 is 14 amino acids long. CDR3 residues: CSARETGYTDTQYF. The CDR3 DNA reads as TGCAGTGCTAGAGAAACGGGGTACACAGACACGCAGTATTTT.

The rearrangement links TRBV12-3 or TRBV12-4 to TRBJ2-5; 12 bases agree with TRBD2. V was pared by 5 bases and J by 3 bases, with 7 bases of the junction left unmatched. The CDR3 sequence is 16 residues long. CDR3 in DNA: TGTGCCAGCAGTACCCGACTAGCGGGGGCCGAAGAGACCCAGTACTTC. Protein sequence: CASSTRLAGAEETQYF.

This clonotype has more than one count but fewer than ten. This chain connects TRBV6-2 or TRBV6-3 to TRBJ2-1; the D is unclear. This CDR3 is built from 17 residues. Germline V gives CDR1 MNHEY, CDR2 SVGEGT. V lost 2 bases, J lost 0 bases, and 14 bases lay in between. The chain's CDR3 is CASSYVPSERSYNEQFF. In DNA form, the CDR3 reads TGTGCCAGCAGTTACGTCCCCTCAGAACGCTCCTACAATGAGCAGTTCTTC.

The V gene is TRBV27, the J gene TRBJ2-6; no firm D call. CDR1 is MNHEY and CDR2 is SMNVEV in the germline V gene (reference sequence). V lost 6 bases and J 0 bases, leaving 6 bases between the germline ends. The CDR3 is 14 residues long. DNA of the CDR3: TGTGCCAGCAGACCGAACTCTGGGGCCAACGTCCTGACTTTC. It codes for CASRPNSGANVLTF.